This TCR beta chain was sequenced in a study of blood T cell repertoires in COVID-19. Across the study: Sites in the United States, Italy and Spain provided acute and convalescent COVID-19 samples. In each case, the material was cDNA or gDNA derived from T cells, B-cell-depleted T cells, or PBMCs.

Seattle cases were enrolled at active infection and followed longitudinally. Authors' methods: Researchers report that nucleated cell counts were estimated from reference gene primer amplification. Assay used: immunoSEQ multiplex PCR; TCRdb lists only in-frame clones, some missing. The DNA gave D and trimming, while V, J and clone size come from that table. The repertoire has about 360,000 clones, 75% to 90% of them found once; the top ten carry 7% to 7.5%. The sequence was obtained from a woman in her fifties or sixties with COVID-19, enrolled during active disease. Sequencing input: peripheral blood.

The DNA for the CDR3 is TGTGCCAGCAAGGACAGGAGGGTCTATGGCTACACCTTC. It encodes CASKDRRVYGYTF. This chain uses TRBV2 with TRBJ1-2; TRBD1 agrees at 7 bases. V gave up 7 bases and J gave up 4 bases; unmatched junction bases: 6. Germline CDR1 reads SNHLY; CDR2 reads FYNNEI. The CDR3 is 13 amino acids.